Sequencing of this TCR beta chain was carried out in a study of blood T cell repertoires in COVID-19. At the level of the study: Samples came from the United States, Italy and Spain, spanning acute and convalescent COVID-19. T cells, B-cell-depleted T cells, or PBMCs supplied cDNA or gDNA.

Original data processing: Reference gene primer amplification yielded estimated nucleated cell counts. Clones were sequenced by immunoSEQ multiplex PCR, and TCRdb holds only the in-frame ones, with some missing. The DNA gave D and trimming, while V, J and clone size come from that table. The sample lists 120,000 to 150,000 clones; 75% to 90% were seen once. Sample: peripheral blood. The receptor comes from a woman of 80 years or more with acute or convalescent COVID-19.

The DNA of the CDR3 is TGTGCCAGCAGCAGGACAGGGGGAAAAGGAGAAAAACTGTTTTTT. This gives the protein CASSRTGGKGEKLFF. V gene TRBV5-4 combines with J gene TRBJ1-4, with 10 bases that match TRBD1. In germline, CDR1 is SGHNT, CDR2 YYREEE (reference sequence). Unmatched junction bases numbered 8, after V lost 4 bases and J lost 8 bases. This CDR3 contains 15 residues.